This T cell receptor (beta chain) was obtained from a study of radiation and T cells in renal cell carcinoma. Time point of the sample: baseline pretreatment blood. The treatment was: 15 Gy SBRT to primary tumor, nephrectomy 4 weeks later. V lost 3 bases and J lost 1, with 13 bases in between. The CDR3 has 16 residues. Germline CDR1 and CDR2: SGHNT and YYREEE (reference sequence). TCRdb's copy holds only in-frame clones and misses some; the assay was immunoSEQ multiplex PCR. The data show 150,000 or so clones, 88% seen once. The chain carries TRBV5-4 and TRBJ1-4, with D possibly TRBD1 on 6 matching bases. Sequenced here: blood, sampled from a patient whose treatment included radiotherapy and nephrectomy. This sequence was found in a woman in her 70s with renal cell carcinoma. Written as DNA, the CDR3 is TGTGCCAGCAGCTACGGGAGGGGGGGAACTAATGAAAAACTGTTTTTT. Translation: CASSYGRGGTNEKLFF.